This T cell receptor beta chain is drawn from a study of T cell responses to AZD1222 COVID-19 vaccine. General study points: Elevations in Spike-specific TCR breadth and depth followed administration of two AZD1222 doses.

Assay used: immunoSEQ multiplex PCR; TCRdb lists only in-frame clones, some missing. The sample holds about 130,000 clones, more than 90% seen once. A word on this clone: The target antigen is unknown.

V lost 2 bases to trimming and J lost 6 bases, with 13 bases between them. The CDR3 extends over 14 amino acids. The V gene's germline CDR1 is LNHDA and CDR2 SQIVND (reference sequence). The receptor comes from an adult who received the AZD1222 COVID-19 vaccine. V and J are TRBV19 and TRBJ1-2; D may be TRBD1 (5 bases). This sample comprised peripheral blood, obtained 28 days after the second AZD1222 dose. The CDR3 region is CASSIYGDRNGYTF. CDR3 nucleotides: TGTGCCAGTAGTATATATGGGGACCGGAATGGCTACACCTTC. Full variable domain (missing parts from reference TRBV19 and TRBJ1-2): DGGITQSPKYLFRKEGQNVTLSCEQNLNHDAMYWYRQDPGQGLRLIYYSQIVNDFQKGDIAEGYSVSREKKESFPLTVTSAQKNPTAFYLCASSIYGDRNGYTFGSGTRLTVV.